This T cell receptor (beta chain) was documented in a study of identical twins. Study-level points and caveats: Monozygotic twin pairs showed more out-of-frame TCR alpha sharing than models estimated.

V trimming: 4 bases; J trimming: 6 bases; junction bases outside the gene matches: 7. The CDR3 contains 14 residues. Looked up from germline, CDR1 is LNHNV and CDR2 is YYDKDF (reference sequence). TCRdb reprocessed the 5' RACE reads with MiXCR, giving one entry per CDR3 protein. Of a few hundred thousand distinct CDR3 sequences listed, 15% to 20% are singletons. In its sample, this clonotype was seen a few times. No antigen is known for it. Healthy Caucasians supplied all donations. This receptor was taken from a man aged 50-59 years in good health. Sample: naive T cells sorted from blood. This chain uses TRBV15 with TRBJ2-3; TRBD1 matches 7 bases. CDR3: CATSIDRAPDTQYF. DNA of the CDR3: TGTGCCACCAGCATAGACAGGGCCCCGGATACGCAGTATTTT. The full variable domain, in which reference TRBV15 and TRBJ2-3 provide the parts outside the CDR3, is DAMVIQNPRYQVTQFGKPVTLSCSQTLNHNVMYWYQQKSSQAPKLLFHYYDKDFNNEADTPDNFQSRRPNTSFCFLDIRSPGLGDTAMYLCATSIDRAPDTQYFGPGTRLTVL.